The 4 T cell receptor beta chains below were found in one sample sequenced in a study of long-term antiretroviral therapy in people with HIV. Survey-level resolution applied to immunoSEQ assay v3.0. Only in-frame clones appear in the TCRdb table, and some are missing; sequencing was by immunoSEQ multiplex PCR. Seen here are tens of thousands of clones, 84% observed once, and the top ten hold almost 3.5%. The sequences come from unsorted PBMCs, collected 1.9 years after starting antiretroviral therapy. Receptors were obtained from a woman aged 45-60 years with HIV.

This chain joins TRBV28 and TRBJ2-1, with 12 bases aligning to TRBD2. Looked up from germline, CDR1 is MDHEN and CDR2 is SYDVKM. V trimming: 6 bases; J trimming: 6 bases; junction bases outside the gene matches: 12. The CDR3 totals 17 residues. The CDR3 loop reads CASRLPPSGGAFNEQFF. The CDR3, as DNA: TGTGCCAGCAGACTTCCCCCTAGCGGGGGGGCATTCAATGAGCAGTTCTTC.

DNA for the CDR3: TGTGCCAGCAGCTTGTCTAGCGGGGGGCCCTACGAGCAGTACTTC. Its protein product is CASSLSSGGPYEQYF. The chain couples TRBV5-6 to TRBJ2-7; 11 positions match TRBD2. V was pared by 1 base and J by 2 bases, with 2 bases of the junction left unmatched. CDR3 length: 15 amino acids. Germline V lookup: CDR1 SGHDT, CDR2 YYEEEE.

The chain combines TRBV7-9 with TRBJ2-1; TRBD2 is a possible D gene (6 bases). Germline V gene sequence: CDR1 SEHNR, CDR2 FQNEAQ (reference sequence). This CDR3 contains 13 residues. Written as DNA, the CDR3 is TGTGCGGCGGGGCCAGATTGGCTCAATGAGCAGTTCTTC. It specifies CAAGPDWLNEQFF.

CDR3 sequence (DNA): TGTGCCAGCAGTTCCGGGACAGGGGGATGGGGGCCCCAGCATTTT. Protein: CASSSGTGGWGPQHF. V gene TRBV6-5 combines with J gene TRBJ1-5, with TRBD1 matching 11 bases. Germline-derived CDR1 and CDR2 are MNHEY and SVGAGI. CDR3 length: 15 residues. V shed 4 bases and J 9 bases; nucleotides not matched to a gene: 8.